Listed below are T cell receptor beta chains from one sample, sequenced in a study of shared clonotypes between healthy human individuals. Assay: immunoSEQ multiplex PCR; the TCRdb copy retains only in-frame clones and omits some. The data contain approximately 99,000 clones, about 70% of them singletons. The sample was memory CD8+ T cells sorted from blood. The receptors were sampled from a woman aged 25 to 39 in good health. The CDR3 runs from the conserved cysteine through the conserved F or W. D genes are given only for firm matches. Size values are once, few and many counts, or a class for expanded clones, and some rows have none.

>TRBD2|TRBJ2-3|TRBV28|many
TGTGCCAGCAGTTTAGCCCTAGCGGGAGGGCCTATAGATACGCAGTATTTT
CASSLALAGGPIDTQYF
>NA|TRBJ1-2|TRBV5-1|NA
TGCGCCAGCAGCTTGTATTTCGTGCGGCGGGGGATCTACACCTTC
CASSLYFVRRGIYTF
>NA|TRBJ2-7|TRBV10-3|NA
TGTGCCATCAGTGAGGAGCTGCGTGGGGACTACGAGCAGTACTTC
CAISEELRGDYEQYF
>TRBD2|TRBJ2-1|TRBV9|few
TGTGCCAGCAGCGACCAGGGACTAGCGGCAATCAGAGGGGATGAGCAGTTCTTC
CASSDQGLAAIRGDEQFF
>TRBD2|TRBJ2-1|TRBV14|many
TGTGCCAGCAGCCAAGATATCCCTAGCGGGAGTGTCTACAATGAGCAGTTCTTC
CASSQDIPSGSVYNEQFF
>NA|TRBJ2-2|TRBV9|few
TGTGCCAGCAGCTCCCGGTCCTACACCGGGGAGCTGTTTTTT
CASSSRSYTGELFF
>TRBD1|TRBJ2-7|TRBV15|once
TGTGCCACCAGCAGAGCAGGGGGCGCGGACGAGCAGTACTTC
CATSRAGGADEQYF
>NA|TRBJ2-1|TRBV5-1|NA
TGCGCCAGCAGCTTGGATTCAGGGACCTACAATGAGCAGTTCTTC
CASSLDSGTYNEQFF
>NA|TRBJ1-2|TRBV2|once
TGTGCCAGCAGTGAAGAAGGGTTTGGAGATGGCTACACCTTC
CASSEEGFGDGYTF
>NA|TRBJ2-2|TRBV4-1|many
TGCGCCAGCAGCCAAGTGACGCAGGGGAGCGGGGAGCTGTTTTTT
CASSQVTQGSGELFF
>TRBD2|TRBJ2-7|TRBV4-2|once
TGTGCCAGCAGCCTCGCACAGGGACTAGCCTACGAGCAGTACTTC
CASSLAQGLAYEQYF
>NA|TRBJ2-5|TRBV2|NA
TGTGCCAGCAGTGATGTATCCTGGGCGCGGTCGGAAGAAGAGACCCAGTACTTC
CASSDVSWARSEEETQYF
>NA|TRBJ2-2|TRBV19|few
TGTGCCAGTAGTAAGTTCGGAGACGGGGAGCTGTTTTTT
CASSKFGDGELFF
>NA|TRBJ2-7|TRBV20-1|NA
TGCAGTGCTACTTCCCCTTACGAGCAGTACTTC
CSATSPYEQYF
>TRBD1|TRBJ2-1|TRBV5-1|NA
TGCGCCAGCAGCTTTAACAGGGGGTCCTACAATGAGCAGTTCTTC
CASSFNRGSYNEQFF
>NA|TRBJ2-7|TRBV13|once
TGTGCCAGCAGCCCCGGGTCCTTTCGGGAGCAGTACTTC
CASSPGSFREQYF
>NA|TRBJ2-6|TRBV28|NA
TGTGCCAGCAGCACCCTACAGGGAGGTGGGGCCAACGTCCTGACTTTC
CASSTLQGGGANVLTF
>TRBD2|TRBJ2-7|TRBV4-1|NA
TGCGCCAGCAGCCAAGGACTACTAGCGGGAGGGCCCGAGCAGTACTTC
CASSQGLLAGGPEQYF
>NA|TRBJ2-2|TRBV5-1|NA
TGCGCCAGCAGCTTGTTAGCGAGGTCGACCCTCGGGGAGCTGTTTTTT
CASSLLARSTLGELFF
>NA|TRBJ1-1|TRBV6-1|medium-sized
TGTGCCAGCAGTGATCGGGAGAACACTGAAGCTTTCTTT
CASSDRENTEAFF
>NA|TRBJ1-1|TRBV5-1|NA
TGCGCCAGCAGCTCATACGGCCCTGAAGCTTTCTTT
CASSSYGPEAFF
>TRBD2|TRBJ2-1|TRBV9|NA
TGTGCCAGCAGCGCAAAAACGCGGACTAGCGGGAGTAACCGCAATGAGCAGTTCTTC
CASSAKTRTSGSNRNEQFF
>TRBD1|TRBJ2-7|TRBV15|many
TGTGCCACCAGCTCCACCGGGACAGGGTCCTACGAGCAGTACTTC
CATSSTGTGSYEQYF
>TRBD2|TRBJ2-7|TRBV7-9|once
TGTGCCACGGGAGGGGGTTCTGGCGAGCAGTACTTC
CATGGGSGEQYF
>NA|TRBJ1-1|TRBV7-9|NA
TGTGCCAGCAGCCTGTCGTCAATGAACACTGAAGCTTTCTTT
CASSLSSMNTEAFF